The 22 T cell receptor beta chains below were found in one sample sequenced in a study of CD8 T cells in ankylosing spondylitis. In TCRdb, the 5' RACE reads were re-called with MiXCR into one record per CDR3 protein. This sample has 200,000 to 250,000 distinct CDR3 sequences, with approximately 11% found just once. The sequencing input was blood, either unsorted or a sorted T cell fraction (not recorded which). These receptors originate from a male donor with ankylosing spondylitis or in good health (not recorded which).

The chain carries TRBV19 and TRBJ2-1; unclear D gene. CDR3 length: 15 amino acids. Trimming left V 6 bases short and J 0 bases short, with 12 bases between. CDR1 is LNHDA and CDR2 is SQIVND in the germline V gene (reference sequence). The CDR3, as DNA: TGTGCCAGTAGGCAAACATTAAGCTCCTACAATGAGCAGTTCTTC. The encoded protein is CASRQTLSSYNEQFF.

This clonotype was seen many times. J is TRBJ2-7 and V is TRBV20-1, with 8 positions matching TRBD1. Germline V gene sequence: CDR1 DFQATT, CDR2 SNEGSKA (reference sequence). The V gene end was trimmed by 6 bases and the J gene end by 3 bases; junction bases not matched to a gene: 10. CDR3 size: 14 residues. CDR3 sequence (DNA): TGCAGTGCAACGACAGGGGAAAACCTCTACGAGCAGTACTTC. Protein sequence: CSATTGENLYEQYF.

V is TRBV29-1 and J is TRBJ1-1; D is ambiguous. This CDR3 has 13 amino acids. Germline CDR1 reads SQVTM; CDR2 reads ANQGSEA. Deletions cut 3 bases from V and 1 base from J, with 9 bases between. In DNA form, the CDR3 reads TGCAGCGTTGAGATTGCAGCGAACACTGAAGCTTTCTTT. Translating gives CSVEIAANTEAFF.

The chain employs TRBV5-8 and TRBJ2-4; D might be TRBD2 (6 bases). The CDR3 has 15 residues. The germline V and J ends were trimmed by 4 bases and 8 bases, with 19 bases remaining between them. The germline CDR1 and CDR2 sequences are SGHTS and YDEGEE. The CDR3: CASSPRLVIRDIQYF. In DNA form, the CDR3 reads TGTGCCAGCAGCCCTCGACTAGTCATTCGGGACATTCAGTACTTC.

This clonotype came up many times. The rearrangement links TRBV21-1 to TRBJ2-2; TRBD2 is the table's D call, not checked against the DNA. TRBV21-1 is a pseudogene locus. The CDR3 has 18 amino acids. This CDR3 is CASSKVELRVGWVKELFF. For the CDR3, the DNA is TGTGCCAGCAGCAAAGTCGAGCTGAGGGTGGGTTGGGTCAAGGAGCTGTTTTTT.

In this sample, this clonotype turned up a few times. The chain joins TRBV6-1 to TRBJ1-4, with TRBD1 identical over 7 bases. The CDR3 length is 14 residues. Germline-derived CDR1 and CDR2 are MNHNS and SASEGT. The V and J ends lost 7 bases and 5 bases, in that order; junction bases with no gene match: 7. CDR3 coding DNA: TGTGCCAGCACTAAAGACAGGGACAATGAAAAACTGTTTTTT. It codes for CASTKDRDNEKLFF.

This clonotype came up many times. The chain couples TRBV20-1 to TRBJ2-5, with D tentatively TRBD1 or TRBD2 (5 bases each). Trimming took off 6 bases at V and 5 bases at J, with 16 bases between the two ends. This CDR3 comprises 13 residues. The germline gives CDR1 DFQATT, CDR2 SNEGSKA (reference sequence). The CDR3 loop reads CSASLGASETQYF. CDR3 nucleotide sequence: TGCAGTGCCAGCCTCGGGGCTTCGGAGACCCAGTACTTC.

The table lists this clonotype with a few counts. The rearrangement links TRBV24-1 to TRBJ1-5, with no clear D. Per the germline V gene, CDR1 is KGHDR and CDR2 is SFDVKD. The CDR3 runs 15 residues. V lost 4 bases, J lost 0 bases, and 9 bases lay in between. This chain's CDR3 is CATSEAGSSNQPQHF. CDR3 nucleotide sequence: TGTGCCACCAGTGAAGCCGGGTCTAGCAATCAGCCCCAGCATTTT.

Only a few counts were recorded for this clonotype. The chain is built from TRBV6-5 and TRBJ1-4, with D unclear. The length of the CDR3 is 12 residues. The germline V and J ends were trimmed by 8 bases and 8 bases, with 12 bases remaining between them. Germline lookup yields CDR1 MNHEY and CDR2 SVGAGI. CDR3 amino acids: CASQDTKEKLFF. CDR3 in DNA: TGTGCCAGCCAAGACACCAAAGAAAAACTGTTTTTT.

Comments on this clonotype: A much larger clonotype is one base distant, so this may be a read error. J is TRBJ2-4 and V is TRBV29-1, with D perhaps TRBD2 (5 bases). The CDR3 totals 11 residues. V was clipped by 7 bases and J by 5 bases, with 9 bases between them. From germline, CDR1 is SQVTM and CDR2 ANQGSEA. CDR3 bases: TGCAGCGCAGCGGCAGAAAACATTCAGTACTTC. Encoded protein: CSAAAENIQYF.

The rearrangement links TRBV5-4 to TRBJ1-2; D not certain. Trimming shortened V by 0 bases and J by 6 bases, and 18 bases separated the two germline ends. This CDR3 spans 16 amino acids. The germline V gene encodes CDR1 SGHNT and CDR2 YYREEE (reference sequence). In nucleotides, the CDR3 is TGTGCCAGCAGCTTGGGTCTTGATCCGCGAAACAATGGCTACACCTTC. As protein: CASSLGLDPRNNGYTF.

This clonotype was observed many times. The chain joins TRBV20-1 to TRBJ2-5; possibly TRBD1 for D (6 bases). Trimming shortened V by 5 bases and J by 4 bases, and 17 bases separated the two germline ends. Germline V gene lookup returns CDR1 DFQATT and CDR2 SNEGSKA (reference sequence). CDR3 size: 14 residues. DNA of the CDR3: TGCAGTGCTGGAGCCCCGCCAGGGGCAGAGACCCAGTACTTC. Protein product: CSAGAPPGAETQYF.

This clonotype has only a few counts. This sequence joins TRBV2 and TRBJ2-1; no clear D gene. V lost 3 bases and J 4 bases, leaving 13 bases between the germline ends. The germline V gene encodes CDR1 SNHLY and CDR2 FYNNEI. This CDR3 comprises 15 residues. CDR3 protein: CASSDVGSQYNEQFF. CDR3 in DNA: TGTGCCAGCAGTGACGTGGGCTCCCAGTACAATGAGCAGTTCTTC.

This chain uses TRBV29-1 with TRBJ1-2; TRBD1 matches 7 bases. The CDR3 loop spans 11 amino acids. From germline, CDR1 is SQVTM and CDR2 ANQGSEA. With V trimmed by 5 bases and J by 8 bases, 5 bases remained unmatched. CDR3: CSVYQGEGYTF. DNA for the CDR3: TGCAGCGTTTATCAGGGGGAAGGCTACACCTTC.

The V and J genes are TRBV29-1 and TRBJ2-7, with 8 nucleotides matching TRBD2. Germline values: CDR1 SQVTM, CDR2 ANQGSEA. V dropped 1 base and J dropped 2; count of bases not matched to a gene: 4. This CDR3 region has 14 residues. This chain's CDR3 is CSVEGTGGPYEQYF. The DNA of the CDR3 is TGCAGCGTTGAAGGGACGGGAGGGCCCTACGAGCAGTACTTC.

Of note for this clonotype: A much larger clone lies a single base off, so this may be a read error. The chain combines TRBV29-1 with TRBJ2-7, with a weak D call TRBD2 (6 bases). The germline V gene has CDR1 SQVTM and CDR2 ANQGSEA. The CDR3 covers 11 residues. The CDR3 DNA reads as TGCAGCGTTGGGACGGACTACGAGCACTACTTC. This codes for CSVGTDYEHYF.

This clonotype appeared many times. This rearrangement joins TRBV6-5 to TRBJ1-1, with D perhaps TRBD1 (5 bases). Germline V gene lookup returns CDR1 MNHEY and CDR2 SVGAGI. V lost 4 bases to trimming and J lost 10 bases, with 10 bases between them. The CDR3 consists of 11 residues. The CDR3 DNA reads TGTGCCAGCAGTTCCTACGGGGGAGCTTTCTTT. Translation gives CASSSYGGAFF.

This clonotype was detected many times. The CDR3 sequence is CASTETGYNEQFF. The CDR3 coding sequence is TGTGCCAGCACCGAGACGGGTTACAATGAGCAGTTCTTC. The rearrangement links TRBV28 to TRBJ2-1; D unclear. Germline V CDR1 and CDR2: MDHEN, SYDVKM. The CDR3 is made up of 13 amino acids. With 7 bases removed from V and 4 bases from J, the gap between germline ends came to 11 bases.

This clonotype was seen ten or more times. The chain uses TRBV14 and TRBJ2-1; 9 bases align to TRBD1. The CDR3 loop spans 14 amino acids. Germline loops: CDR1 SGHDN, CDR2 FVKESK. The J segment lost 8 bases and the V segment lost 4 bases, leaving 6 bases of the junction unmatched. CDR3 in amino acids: CASSRDRVSDEQFF. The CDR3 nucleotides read TGTGCCAGCAGCCGGGACAGGGTGAGCGATGAGCAGTTCTTC. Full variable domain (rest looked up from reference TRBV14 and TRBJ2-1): EAGVTQFPSHSVIEKGQTVTLRCDPISGHDNLYWYRRVMGKEIKFLLHFVKESKQDESGMPNNRFLAERTGGTYSTLKVQPAELEDSGVYFCASSRDRVSDEQFFGPGTRLTVL.

The CDR3: CSARDSGTTDTQYF. The CDR3 DNA follows: TGCAGTGCCCGCGATAGCGGTACCACAGATACGCAGTATTTT. This chain uses TRBV20-1 with TRBJ2-3; tentatively, D is TRBD2 (6 bases). Germline V gene data show CDR1 as DFQATT and CDR2 as SNEGSKA (reference sequence). Trimming pared 6 bases from V and 2 bases from J, leaving 15 bases between. This CDR3 spans 14 amino acids.

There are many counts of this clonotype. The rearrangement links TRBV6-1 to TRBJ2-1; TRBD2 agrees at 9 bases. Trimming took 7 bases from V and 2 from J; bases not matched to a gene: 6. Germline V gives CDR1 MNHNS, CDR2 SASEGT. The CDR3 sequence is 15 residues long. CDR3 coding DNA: TGTGCCAGCACCCATAGCGGGAGCCCCTACAATGAGCAGTTCTTC. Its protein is CASTHSGSPYNEQFF.

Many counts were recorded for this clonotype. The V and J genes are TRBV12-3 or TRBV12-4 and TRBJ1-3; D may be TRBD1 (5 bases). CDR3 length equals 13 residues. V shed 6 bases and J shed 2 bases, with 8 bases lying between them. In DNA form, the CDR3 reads TGTGCCAGCAGGCTGGGGGCTGGAAACACCATATATTTT. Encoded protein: CASRLGAGNTIYF.